The present T cell receptor (beta chain) was sequenced within a study of T cell responses to AZD1222 COVID-19 vaccine. Only in-frame clones appear in the TCRdb table, and some are missing; sequencing was by immunoSEQ multiplex PCR. The sample consists of about 120,000 clones, about 90% of them appearing once. Trimming cost V 3 bases and J 8 bases; bases outside gene matches: 6. The CDR3 has 14 residues. Germline CDR1 and CDR2: ENHRY and SYGVKD. This sequence originates from an adult in good health. The genes are TRBV10-3 and TRBJ2-1, with 8 bases aligning to TRBD2. Sequencing was performed on peripheral blood, taken on day 0 of AZD1222 vaccination. CDR3 region: CAISESQREHEQFF. In DNA form, the CDR3 reads TGTGCCATCAGTGAATCCCAGCGGGAGCATGAGCAGTTCTTC.